One sample yielded the 16 T cell receptor beta chains listed below, sequenced in a study of T cell repertoires in cytomegalovirus infection. TCRdb used MiXCR to reprocess the reads, holding one entry per CDR3 protein. Altogether some 480,000 distinct CDR3 sequences are present, roughly a third being singletons, with the ten largest covering roughly 15%. Their target antigens are unknown. Sequencing was performed on cultured PBMCs, taken from culture after CMV antigen stimulation. These receptors originate from a human donor in good health (CMV status not recorded). Some clones in this sample may be carry-over from other donors' samples.

The chain is built from TRBV27 and TRBJ2-2, with D unclear. The CDR3 loop spans 12 amino acids. Trimming stripped 8 bases from V and 4 bases from J, with 8 bases between. Germline CDR1 and CDR2: MNHEY and SMNVEV (reference sequence). CDR3 sequence (DNA): TGTGCCAGCCGGGCGGTCACCGGGGAGCTGTTTTTT. Its translation: CASRAVTGELFF.

The CDR3 spells CASSLDLRDTQYF. CDR3 sequence (DNA): TGTGCCAGCAGCTTAGACCTTCGGGATACGCAGTATTTT. V is TRBV7-2 and J is TRBJ2-3, with D unresolved. Trimming removed 1 base from V and 6 bases from J, with 8 bases in between. CDR1 SGHTA and CDR2 FQGNSA come from the germline V gene. This CDR3 contains 13 residues.

In the case of this clonotype: Sequence at one end of the junction differs from germline and may be a read error. This rearrangement joins TRBV7-9 to TRBJ1-6, with D unclear. The CDR3 is made up of 13 amino acids. The germline V gene encodes CDR1 SEHNR and CDR2 FQNEAQ (reference sequence). CDR3 residues: CASSLFRDSPLHF. CDR3 sequence (DNA): TGTGCTAGCAGCCTTTTCCGGGATTCACCCCTCCACTTT. The complete variable domain, with remaining parts taken from reference TRBV7-9 and TRBJ1-6, reads DTGVSQNPRHKITKRGQNVTFRCDPISEHNRLYWYRQTLGQGPEFLTYFQNEAQLEKSRLLSDRFSAERPKGSFSTLEIQRTEQGDSAMYLCASSLFRDSPLHFGNGTRLTVT.

The gene calls are TRBV6-2 or TRBV6-3 and TRBJ2-7, with 12 positions matching TRBD2. The CDR3 is 17 amino acids. V lost 4 bases to trimming and J lost 0 bases; unmatched junction nucleotides: 7. Germline CDR1 is MNHEY and CDR2 is SVGEGT. The CDR3 protein is CASSSGLAGVYSYEQYF. CDR3 in DNA: TGTGCCAGCAGTTCGGGACTAGCGGGCGTTTACTCCTACGAGCAGTACTTC.

This clonotype appeared many times. The chain employs TRBV7-3 and TRBJ2-7, with D possibly TRBD2 on 5 matching bases. V dropped 3 bases and J dropped 7 bases, with 16 bases sitting between them. Germline V CDR1 and CDR2: SGHTA, FQGTGA. This CDR3 spans 14 amino acids. The CDR3 DNA reads as TGTGCCAGCAGCTTTAGCAGCGCGTCGGGGGAGCAGTACTTC. Translation: CASSFSSASGEQYF.

V usage is TRBV18 and J usage is TRBJ2-3, with TRBD2 matching over 8 bases. The length of the CDR3 is 16 residues. Germline values: CDR1 KGHSH, CDR2 LQKENI. V lost 7 bases, J lost 2 bases, and 11 bases stayed unmatched. The CDR3 is CASFPPGGGYTDTQYF. Written as DNA, the CDR3 is TGTGCCAGCTTCCCGCCTGGCGGGGGGTACACAGATACGCAGTATTTT.

There are a few counts of this clonotype. The chain recombines TRBV7-2 with TRBJ2-5; D not resolved. The CDR3 totals 13 residues. Trimming took off 5 bases at V and 3 bases at J, with 10 bases between the two ends. CDR1 is SGHTA and CDR2 is FQGNSA in the germline V gene. The CDR3 loop reads CASSRALKETQYF. The CDR3 nucleotides are TGTGCCAGCAGCCGCGCACTGAAAGAGACCCAGTACTTC.

This clonotype was seen only a few times. The chain couples TRBV7-2 to TRBJ2-3, with 8 bases fitting TRBD1. There are 16 residues in the CDR3. V was pared by 5 bases and J by 5 bases, with 12 bases of the junction left unmatched. Germline V CDR1 and CDR2: SGHTA, FQGNSA. Written as DNA, the CDR3 is TGTGCCAGCAGCCCTCAGGGGGCCACTAAGGGAGATACGCAGTATTTT. Its protein product is CASSPQGATKGDTQYF.

This clonotype was detected a few times. The chain joins TRBV6-8 to TRBJ2-7; 9 nucleotides align to TRBD2. This CDR3 region has 13 residues. CDR1 is MNHGY, CDR2 SAAAGT, per germline. The trim removed 2 bases at V and 7 bases at J, leaving 3 bases unmatched. The CDR3 is CASSYGREGEQYV. The CDR3 DNA reads as TGTGCCAGCAGTTACGGGCGGGAGGGTGAGCAGTACGTC.

This clonotype was picked up many times. This chain connects TRBV7-2 to TRBJ2-3; 9 bases are a match to TRBD2. The germline V gene encodes CDR1 SGHTA and CDR2 FQGNSA. The V segment lost 0 bases and the J segment 5 bases; nucleotides outside the gene matches: 6. This CDR3 spans 16 amino acids. In nucleotides, the CDR3 is TGTGCCAGCAGCTTAGCGTCTAGCGGGATACAAGATACGCAGTATTTT. This gives the protein CASSLASSGIQDTQYF.

The rearrangement uses TRBV7-4 and TRBJ2-7, with D perhaps TRBD1 (5 bases). The V gene's germline CDR1 is SGHVT and CDR2 SQSDAQ. The ends were cut back, 3 bases at V and 3 bases at J, with 15 bases in the middle. CDR3 length equals 15 residues. The CDR3 DNA follows: TGTGCCAGCAGCTTTGCGCTGGACACCAACTACGAGCAGTACTTC. Translation gives CASSFALDTNYEQYF. Variable domain in full (rest from reference TRBV7-4 and TRBJ2-7): GAGVSQSPRYKVAKRGRDVALRCDSISGHVTLYWYRQTLGQGSEVLTYSQSDAQRDKSGRPSGRFSAERPERSVSTLKIQRTEQGDSAVYLCASSFALDTNYEQYFGPGTRLTVT.

The chain has TRBV28 and TRBJ1-5; D is possibly TRBD1 (5 bases). The CDR3 is 14 residues long. The V gene's germline CDR1 is MDHEN and CDR2 SYDVKM. The V end lost 3 bases, the J end lost 3 bases, and 9 bases lay between the germline ends. CDR3 residues: CASSFSGFNQPQHF. CDR3 in DNA: TGTGCCAGCAGTTTTTCAGGGTTCAATCAGCCCCAGCATTTT.

The CDR3 region has the DNA TGTGCCAGCAGCCGCTCCACCGGCGCCGAGCAGTACTTC. Protein product: CASSRSTGAEQYF. This rearrangement joins TRBV27 to TRBJ2-7, with unresolved D. Germline values: CDR1 MNHEY, CDR2 SMNVEV (reference sequence). CDR3 size: 13 residues. Trimming stripped 6 bases from V and 6 bases from J, with 15 bases between.

This clonotype was counted only a few times. This rearrangement joins TRBV12-3 or TRBV12-4 to TRBJ2-7; TRBD1 matches 7 bases. The CDR3 length is 14 residues. The trim removed 5 bases at V and 7 bases at J, leaving 11 bases unmatched. Here the CDR3 DNA reads TGTGCCAGCAGTCAGACGAATACAGGGGAAGAGCAGTACTTC. It specifies CASSQTNTGEEQYF.

V usage is TRBV28 and J usage is TRBJ1-2; D not resolved. Between the trimmed V and J ends, which lost 5 bases and 8 bases, there was a span of 9 bases. Germline-derived CDR1 and CDR2 are MDHEN and SYDVKM. CDR3 length equals 11 residues. The CDR3, as DNA: TGTGCCAGCAGTCGGGGTTGGGGCTACACCTTC. It is translated as CASSRGWGYTF.

The V call is TRBV4-1, the J call TRBJ2-7, with 8 bases that match TRBD2. The CDR3 spans 15 residues. CDR1 MGHRA and CDR2 YSYEKL come from the germline V gene. J was trimmed by 4 bases and V by 3 bases; bases with no gene match: 8. The CDR3 sequence is CASSQANSGIYEQYF. CDR3 nucleotide sequence: TGCGCCAGCAGCCAGGCAAATAGCGGGATATACGAGCAGTACTTC.